Presented here are 24 T cell receptor beta chains from one specimen sequenced in a study of T cell changes during pregnancy in multiple sclerosis. The protocol was immunoSEQ multiplex PCR, while the TCRdb copy is restricted to in-frame clones and leaves out a portion. The sample includes approximately 13,000 clones, roughly 94% of them seen just once. Sequencing used CD4+ T cells from peripheral blood mononuclear cells, obtained before pregnancy. These receptors were obtained from a female donor with multiple sclerosis, enrolled in a pregnancy study.

The chain combines TRBV11-2 with TRBJ1-6, with unresolved D. Trimming shortened V by 5 bases and J by 6 bases, and 17 bases separated the two germline ends. This CDR3 region has 16 residues. Germline V gene sequence: CDR1 SGHAT, CDR2 FQNNGV. DNA for the CDR3: TGTGCCAGCAGCGCCATGCTCCGAGCGGCTAATTCACCCCTCCACTTT. Its protein is CASSAMLRAANSPLHF.

The rearrangement uses TRBV5-1 and TRBJ2-7, with D perhaps matching TRBD2 (5 bases). With 0 bases removed from V and 6 bases from J, the gap between germline ends came to 10 bases. The CDR3 is 13 residues long. From germline, CDR1 is SGHRS and CDR2 YFSETQ. The CDR3 nucleotides read TGCGCCAGCAGCTTGGATTCGGGGATCGAGCAGTACTTC. Residues: CASSLDSGIEQYF.

This chain connects TRBV28 to TRBJ2-6; 7 positions agree with TRBD1. Germline values: CDR1 MDHEN, CDR2 SYDVKM. This CDR3 is built from 15 residues. Trimming removed 6 bases from V and 2 bases from J; junction bases left unmatched: 4. The CDR3 region has the DNA TGTGCCAGCAGCGAGGGGGCTGCTGGGGCCAACGTCCTGACTTTC. Amino acids: CASSEGAAGANVLTF.

The chain joins TRBV18 to TRBJ1-3; D is unclear. The CDR3 has 16 residues. V lost 2 bases and J 1 base, leaving 12 bases between the germline ends. CDR1 KGHSH and CDR2 LQKENI come from the germline V gene. The chain's CDR3 is CASSPVMAGSGNTIYF. The CDR3, as DNA: TGTGCCAGCTCACCAGTTATGGCGGGTTCTGGAAACACCATATATTTT.

The J gene is TRBJ1-1, the V gene TRBV18; 10 nucleotides line up with TRBD1. J gave up 1 base and V 5 bases, and 4 bases lay outside the gene matches. Looked up from germline, CDR1 is KGHSH and CDR2 is LQKENI. This CDR3 contains 15 residues. The CDR3 is CASSTGQGRNTEAFF. CDR3 DNA sequence: TGTGCCAGCTCAACGGGACAGGGGCGGAACACTGAAGCTTTCTTT.

The V gene is TRBV19, the J gene TRBJ2-1, with a tentative D call TRBD1 (6 bases). The V gene's germline CDR1 is LNHDA and CDR2 SQIVND (reference sequence). The V and J ends lost 4 bases and 9 bases respectively, with 16 bases between them. The CDR3 is made up of 14 amino acids. The CDR3 protein is CASSRPGHSVEQFF. The CDR3 DNA reads as TGTGCCAGTAGTAGACCGGGACACTCGGTTGAGCAGTTCTTC.

This rearrangement joins TRBV5-1 to TRBJ2-1; 9 bases agree with TRBD1. Looked up from germline, CDR1 is SGHRS and CDR2 is YFSETQ. Losses at the gene ends were 4 bases for V and 8 bases for J; bases not matched to a gene: 10. The CDR3 runs 15 residues. CDR3: CASSDAGTGIDEQFF. DNA for the CDR3: TGCGCCAGCAGCGACGCCGGGACAGGGATTGATGAGCAGTTCTTC. The full variable domain, rest sourced from reference TRBV5-1 and TRBJ2-1, is KAGVTQTPRYLIKTRGQQVTLSCSPISGHRSVSWYQQTPGQGLQFLFEYFSETQRNKGNFPGRFSGRQFSNSRSEMNVSTLELGDSALYLCASSDAGTGIDEQFFGPGTRLTVL.

V and J are TRBV19 and TRBJ1-6, with a tentative D call TRBD1 (5 bases). The CDR3 runs to 14 residues. CDR1 and CDR2 (germline): LNHDA, SQIVND (reference sequence). Deletions cut 6 bases from V and 5 bases from J, with 11 bases between. The CDR3 loop is CASRIRDNNSPLHF. As DNA, the CDR3 is TGTGCCAGTAGGATCAGGGATAATAATTCACCCCTCCACTTT.

This chain uses TRBV18 with TRBJ1-1; the D gene is possibly TRBD1 (6 bases). The CDR3 totals 13 residues. V was pared by 9 bases and J by 3 bases, with 14 bases between. In germline, CDR1 is KGHSH, CDR2 LQKENI. The DNA of the CDR3 is TGTGCCAGTTCCGGACAGCGCTACACTGAAGCTTTCTTT. Its protein product is CASSGQRYTEAFF.

The J gene is TRBJ1-5, the V gene TRBV5-8; 7 positions match TRBD1. Unmatched junction bases numbered 9, after V lost 4 bases and J lost 2 bases. Germline V gene data show CDR1 as SGHTS and CDR2 as YDEGEE. The CDR3 length is 16 residues. The DNA for the CDR3 is TGTGCCAGCAGCCTTCCTGGACAGGTTGGCAATCAGCCCCAGCATTTT. It is translated as CASSLPGQVGNQPQHF.

The CDR3 reads CATRQDRNNSPLHF. CDR3 sequence (DNA): TGTGCCACCCGCCAAGACAGAAATAATTCACCCCTCCACTTT. The gene calls are TRBV19 and TRBJ1-6, with TRBD1 as a possible D gene (5 bases). From germline, CDR1 is LNHDA and CDR2 SQIVND (reference sequence). V lost 10 bases and J 5 bases, leaving 15 bases between the germline ends. The CDR3 has 14 amino acids. The complete variable domain, with remaining parts taken from reference TRBV19 and TRBJ1-6, reads DGGITQSPKYLFRKEGQNVTLSCEQNLNHDAMYWYRQDPGQGLRLIYYSQIVNDFQKGDIAEGYSVSREKKESFPLTVTSAQKNPTAFYLCATRQDRNNSPLHFGNGTRLTVT.

The J gene is TRBJ2-3, the V gene TRBV5-1; a possible D gene is TRBD1 (5 bases). V was cut by 4 bases and J by 2 bases, with 17 bases left in between. Germline V gene data show CDR1 as SGHRS and CDR2 as YFSETQ. This CDR3 has 16 residues. The CDR3 sequence is CASSRITGQPTDTQYF. The CDR3 DNA reads as TGCGCCAGCAGCCGCATAACAGGTCAGCCCACAGATACGCAGTATTTT.

To note about this clone: The junction departs from germline at one end; a sequencing error may be responsible. The chain couples TRBV7-7 to TRBJ2-2, with no clear D. The CDR3 spans 13 residues. Germline lookup yields CDR1 SSHAT and CDR2 FNYEAQ (reference sequence). CDR3 in amino acids: CASSLNQAGELFF. As DNA, the CDR3 is TGTGCTAGCAGCTTAAATCAGGCCGGGGAGCTGTTTTTT.

The V gene is TRBV2, the J gene TRBJ1-3; 10 positions agree with TRBD1. This CDR3 has 16 residues. Germline V gene sequence: CDR1 SNHLY, CDR2 FYNNEI. J was trimmed by 3 bases and V by 8 bases; bases with no gene match: 10. The CDR3 DNA reads TGTGCCAGCCATGGCCGGGACAGGGGTTTTGGAAACACCATATATTTT. Protein sequence: CASHGRDRGFGNTIYF.

The rearrangement links TRBV6-4 to TRBJ1-6, with D tentatively TRBD1 (5 bases). Germline V gene lookup returns CDR1 MRHNA and CDR2 SNTAGT. The CDR3 contains 14 residues. V shed 3 bases and J shed 6 bases, with 9 bases lying between them. Here the CDR3 reads CASSERQGNSPLHF. The CDR3 DNA is TGTGCCAGCAGTGAACGCCAGGGTAATTCACCCCTCCACTTT.

The rearrangement links TRBV2 to TRBJ1-4; no clear D. The germline V gene has CDR1 SNHLY and CDR2 FYNNEI. The V end lost 6 bases, the J end lost 7 bases, and 18 bases lay between the germline ends. The CDR3 runs 15 residues. In nucleotides, the CDR3 is TGTGCCAGCAGCGGACGGGGTGGATCGACTGAAAAACTGTTTTTT. It is translated as CASSGRGGSTEKLFF. Full variable domain (remainder filled in from reference TRBV2 and TRBJ1-4): EPEVTQTPSHQVTQMGQEVILRCVPISNHLYFYWYRQILGQKVEFLVSFYNNEISEKSEIFDDQFSVERPDGSNFTLKIRSTKLEDSAMYFCASSGRGGSTEKLFFGSGTQLSVL.

The chain uses TRBV29-1 and TRBJ2-3, with D possibly matching TRBD1 (6 bases). The CDR3 loop spans 14 amino acids. Trimming stripped 2 bases from V and 1 base from J, with 10 bases between. Germline loops: CDR1 SQVTM, CDR2 ANQGSEA. The CDR3 region is CSVERGRGTDTQYF. The DNA for the CDR3 is TGCAGCGTTGAAAGGGGGAGAGGCACAGATACGCAGTATTTT.

The chain employs TRBV6-6 and TRBJ2-2, with TRBD2 as a possible D gene (6 bases). The length of the CDR3 is 13 residues. Germline-derived CDR1 and CDR2 are MNHNY and SVGAGI (reference sequence). Trimming pared 7 bases from V and 6 bases from J, leaving 12 bases between. CDR3 protein: CASILREPGELFF. The DNA for the CDR3 is TGTGCCAGCATTCTCCGGGAGCCCGGGGAGCTGTTTTTT.

The chain uses TRBV25-1 and TRBJ2-5, with TRBD2 as a possible D gene (6 bases). This CDR3 comprises 15 residues. From germline, CDR1 is MGHDK and CDR2 SYGVNS. Trimming removed 1 base from V and 2 bases from J, with 11 bases in between. CDR3 bases: TGTGCCAGCAGTGAATTTTGGGGGGATCAAGAGACCCAGTACTTC. Translating it yields CASSEFWGDQETQYF.

The rearrangement joins TRBV11-2 to TRBJ1-2; no definite D call. Germline V gene sequence: CDR1 SGHAT, CDR2 FQNNGV. Deletions cut 0 bases from V and 10 bases from J, with 15 bases between. The CDR3 extends over 14 amino acids. CDR3 sequence (DNA): TGTGCCAGCAGCTTAGATATGGGCGCTACAGACTACACCTTC. Its translation is CASSLDMGATDYTF.

In its sample, this clone was seen once. J is TRBJ2-7 and V is TRBV20-1, with 9 bases identical to TRBD2. Losses at the gene ends were 6 bases for V and 3 bases for J; bases not matched to a gene: 0. Germline V gives CDR1 DFQATT, CDR2 SNEGSKA (reference sequence). This CDR3 spans 11 amino acids. The CDR3 loop reads CSATSGYEQYF. DNA of the CDR3: TGCAGTGCGACTAGCGGCTACGAGCAGTACTTC.

This sequence joins TRBV2 and TRBJ1-5; D gene uncertain. V dropped 4 bases and J dropped 3 bases, with 7 bases sitting between them. Germline CDR1 is SNHLY and CDR2 is FYNNEI. This CDR3 spans 13 amino acids. CDR3 in DNA: TGTGCCAGCAGTGGAGAAAACAATCAGCCCCAGCATTTT. Translated: CASSGENNQPQHF.

The chain employs TRBV7-9 and TRBJ1-1; D gene ambiguous. The length of the CDR3 is 13 residues. Trimming took off 5 bases at V and 0 bases at J, with 7 bases between the two ends. CDR1 is SEHNR, CDR2 FQNEAQ, per germline (reference sequence). CDR3 amino acids: CASSGELNTEAFF. DNA for the CDR3: TGTGCCAGCAGCGGAGAGTTGAACACTGAAGCTTTCTTT.

This clone was seen just once. The gene calls are TRBV18 and TRBJ1-1, with TRBD1 identical over 10 bases. The V and J ends lost 0 bases and 4 bases, in that order; junction bases with no gene match: 2. The germline gives CDR1 KGHSH, CDR2 LQKENI. CDR3 length: 15 residues. CDR3 in DNA: TGTGCCAGCTCACCACCAGGACAGGGGGGCACTGAAGCTTTCTTT. Protein sequence: CASSPPGQGGTEAFF.